The 15 T cell receptor beta chains in this list originate from one sample, sequenced in a study of T cell responses to AZD1222 COVID-19 vaccine (dated by TCRdb to about 2021). The library was made by the immunoSEQ multiplex PCR assay. In its TCRdb copy, this immuneACCESS table keeps in-frame sequences only and misses some clones. Where compared with another copy, unresolved V genes explain less than half of these, and the others have no known cause. Here the sample has about 120,000 clones; around 87% occur a single time. The ten largest account for 8% to 13% of the sample. Read against the paper, the sample's time point label means: baseline before first vaccination. This sample comprised peripheral blood, obtained on day 0 of AZD1222 vaccination. The receptors derive from an adult in good health.

The chain links TRBV19 to TRBJ1-2; D remains unclear. The CDR3 totals 14 residues. V was shortened by 6 bases and J by 6 bases, with 17 bases between the two germline ends. From germline, CDR1 is LNHDA and CDR2 SQIVND (reference sequence). CDR3 in DNA: TGTGCCAGTAGCGACACGTTAGGGATCCATGGCTACACCTTC. Its translation: CASSDTLGIHGYTF.

The gene calls are TRBV21-1 and TRBJ2-5; TRBD2 is taken as the D call from the table, unchecked against the DNA. TRBV21-1 is noted as a pseudogene. The CDR3 runs 15 residues. In DNA form, the CDR3 reads TGTGCCAGCAGCCTCCGCCCGGGGGGGCTAGAGACCCAGTACTTC. It codes for CASSLRPGGLETQYF.

V and J are TRBV5-6 and TRBJ2-4; a possible D gene is TRBD2 (5 bases). V lost 5 bases to trimming and J lost 1 base, with 16 bases between them. Germline V CDR1 and CDR2: SGHDT, YYEEEE. The CDR3 runs 16 residues. The CDR3 DNA reads TGTGCCAGCAGACTAGGGTCTAGGGTGGCCAAAAACATTCAGTACTTC. Translated, it gives CASRLGSRVAKNIQYF.

The chain carries TRBV10-3 and TRBJ2-1; D uncertain. The CDR3 loop spans 15 amino acids. The V gene lost 7 bases and the J gene lost 4 bases, with 17 bases spanning the gap. In germline, CDR1 is ENHRY, CDR2 SYGVKD. The CDR3, as DNA: TGTGCCATCATCCTGGTCCGGGTGGGATACAATGAGCAGTTCTTC. It translates to CAIILVRVGYNEQFF.

This clone has only one observation. The gene calls are TRBV5-1 and TRBJ2-5; TRBD1 might be the D (6 bases). V was pared by 4 bases and J by 1 base, with 11 bases between. The CDR3 length is 14 residues. Germline-derived CDR1 and CDR2 are SGHRS and YFSETQ. The chain's CDR3 is CASSKWTVQETQYF. CDR3 nucleotides: TGCGCCAGCAGCAAATGGACAGTCCAAGAGACCCAGTACTTC.

This rearrangement joins TRBV6-5 to TRBJ2-7; 8 nucleotides align to TRBD1. Unmatched junction bases numbered 3, after V lost 5 bases and J lost 0 bases. Germline V gives CDR1 MNHEY, CDR2 SVGAGI. This CDR3 region has 14 residues. The CDR3 region is CASSRTGSSYEQYF. Here the CDR3 DNA reads TGTGCCAGCAGTCGGACAGGGAGCTCCTACGAGCAGTACTTC.

CDR3 nucleotides: TGTGCCAGCAGTGAGGGACTAGCGGGAAACGAGCAGTACTTC. Translated, it gives CASSEGLAGNEQYF. The chain has TRBV27 and TRBJ2-7; 13 bases fit TRBD2. The CDR3 is 14 residues long. V shed 5 bases, J shed 5 bases, and the junction held 3 bases outside the gene matches. Per the germline V gene, CDR1 is MNHEY and CDR2 is SMNVEV (reference sequence).

The rearrangement uses TRBV3-1 (or the pseudogene TRBV3-2) and TRBJ1-1; no clear D gene. Between the trimmed V and J ends, which lost 3 bases and 5 bases, there was a span of 7 bases. CDR3 size: 12 residues. Germline V gene data show CDR1 as LGHDT and CDR2 as YNNKEL (reference sequence). The CDR3 spells CASSQSGTEAFF. The CDR3 DNA reads TGTGCCAGCAGCCAGTCCGGGACTGAAGCTTTCTTT.

The chain combines TRBV12-2 with TRBJ2-2; TRBD1 is the table's D call, not checked against the DNA. TRBV12-2 has pseudogene status. CDR3 length: 23 residues. CDR3 residues: CASRLVEGPWDSETPLGTGELFF. The CDR3 nucleotides read TGTGCAAGTCGCTTAGTAGAGGGACCTTGGGACAGTGAAACCCCTCTGGGCACCGGGGAGCTGTTTTTT.

The V gene is TRBV5-6, the J gene TRBJ2-7, with TRBD1 matching over 7 bases. Germline lookup yields CDR1 SGHDT and CDR2 YYEEEE. The CDR3 covers 15 residues. V gave up 1 base and J gave up 1 base; unmatched junction bases: 5. CDR3: CASSLLGTASYEQYF. The CDR3 DNA reads as TGTGCCAGCAGCTTGTTGGGGACAGCGTCCTACGAGCAGTACTTC.

This clone was counted once. The chain uses TRBV21-1 and TRBJ2-7; the table's D gene call, TRBD2, was not cross checked with the DNA. TRBV21-1 has pseudogene status. CDR3 length: 16 amino acids. The CDR3 sequence is CASSKMTSGGSYEQYF. Written as DNA, the CDR3 is TGTGCCAGCAGCAAAATGACTAGCGGGGGATCCTACGAGCAGTACTTC.

The genes are TRBV9 and TRBJ1-2; D gene uncertain. The CDR3 consists of 15 residues. The V end lost 0 bases, the J end lost 0 bases, and 9 bases lay between the germline ends. From germline, CDR1 is SGDLS and CDR2 YYNGEE. The CDR3 sequence: CASSVEGRPNYGYTF. As DNA, the CDR3 is TGTGCCAGCAGCGTAGAGGGCCGTCCTAACTATGGCTACACCTTC. Variable domain in full (rest from reference TRBV9 and TRBJ1-2): DSGVTQTPKHLITATGQRVTLRCSPRSGDLSVYWYQQSLDQGLQFLIQYYNGEERAKGNILERFSAQQFPDLHSELNLSSLELGDSALYFCASSVEGRPNYGYTFGSGTRLTVV.

The rearrangement uses TRBV6-5 and TRBJ1-1; 10 bases are shared with TRBD1. This CDR3 comprises 15 residues. Trimming cost V 6 bases and J 4 bases; bases outside gene matches: 8. Germline CDR1 is MNHEY and CDR2 is SVGAGI. The CDR3 here is CASSLRQGATTEAFF. The CDR3 DNA is TGTGCCAGCAGCCTCCGACAGGGGGCGACCACTGAAGCTTTCTTT.

This rearrangement joins TRBV19 to TRBJ2-7; 7 bases line up with TRBD1. The CDR3 consists of 14 residues. CDR1 LNHDA and CDR2 SQIVND come from the germline V gene (reference sequence). V lost 4 bases and J lost 4; bases outside the gene matches: 7. The CDR3 loop reads CASSTGDSIYEQYF. CDR3 sequence (DNA): TGTGCCAGTAGTACCGGGGACAGCATTTACGAGCAGTACTTC.

The chain carries TRBV7-3 and TRBJ2-1, with a possible D match to TRBD1 (5 bases). The germline V and J ends were trimmed by 4 bases and 9 bases, with 13 bases remaining between them. This CDR3 has 13 residues. The germline gives CDR1 SGHTA, CDR2 FQGTGA. The CDR3 DNA sequence: TGTGCCAGCAGCTCCTCCTGGGGCACTGAGCAGTTCTTC. It specifies CASSSSWGTEQFF.